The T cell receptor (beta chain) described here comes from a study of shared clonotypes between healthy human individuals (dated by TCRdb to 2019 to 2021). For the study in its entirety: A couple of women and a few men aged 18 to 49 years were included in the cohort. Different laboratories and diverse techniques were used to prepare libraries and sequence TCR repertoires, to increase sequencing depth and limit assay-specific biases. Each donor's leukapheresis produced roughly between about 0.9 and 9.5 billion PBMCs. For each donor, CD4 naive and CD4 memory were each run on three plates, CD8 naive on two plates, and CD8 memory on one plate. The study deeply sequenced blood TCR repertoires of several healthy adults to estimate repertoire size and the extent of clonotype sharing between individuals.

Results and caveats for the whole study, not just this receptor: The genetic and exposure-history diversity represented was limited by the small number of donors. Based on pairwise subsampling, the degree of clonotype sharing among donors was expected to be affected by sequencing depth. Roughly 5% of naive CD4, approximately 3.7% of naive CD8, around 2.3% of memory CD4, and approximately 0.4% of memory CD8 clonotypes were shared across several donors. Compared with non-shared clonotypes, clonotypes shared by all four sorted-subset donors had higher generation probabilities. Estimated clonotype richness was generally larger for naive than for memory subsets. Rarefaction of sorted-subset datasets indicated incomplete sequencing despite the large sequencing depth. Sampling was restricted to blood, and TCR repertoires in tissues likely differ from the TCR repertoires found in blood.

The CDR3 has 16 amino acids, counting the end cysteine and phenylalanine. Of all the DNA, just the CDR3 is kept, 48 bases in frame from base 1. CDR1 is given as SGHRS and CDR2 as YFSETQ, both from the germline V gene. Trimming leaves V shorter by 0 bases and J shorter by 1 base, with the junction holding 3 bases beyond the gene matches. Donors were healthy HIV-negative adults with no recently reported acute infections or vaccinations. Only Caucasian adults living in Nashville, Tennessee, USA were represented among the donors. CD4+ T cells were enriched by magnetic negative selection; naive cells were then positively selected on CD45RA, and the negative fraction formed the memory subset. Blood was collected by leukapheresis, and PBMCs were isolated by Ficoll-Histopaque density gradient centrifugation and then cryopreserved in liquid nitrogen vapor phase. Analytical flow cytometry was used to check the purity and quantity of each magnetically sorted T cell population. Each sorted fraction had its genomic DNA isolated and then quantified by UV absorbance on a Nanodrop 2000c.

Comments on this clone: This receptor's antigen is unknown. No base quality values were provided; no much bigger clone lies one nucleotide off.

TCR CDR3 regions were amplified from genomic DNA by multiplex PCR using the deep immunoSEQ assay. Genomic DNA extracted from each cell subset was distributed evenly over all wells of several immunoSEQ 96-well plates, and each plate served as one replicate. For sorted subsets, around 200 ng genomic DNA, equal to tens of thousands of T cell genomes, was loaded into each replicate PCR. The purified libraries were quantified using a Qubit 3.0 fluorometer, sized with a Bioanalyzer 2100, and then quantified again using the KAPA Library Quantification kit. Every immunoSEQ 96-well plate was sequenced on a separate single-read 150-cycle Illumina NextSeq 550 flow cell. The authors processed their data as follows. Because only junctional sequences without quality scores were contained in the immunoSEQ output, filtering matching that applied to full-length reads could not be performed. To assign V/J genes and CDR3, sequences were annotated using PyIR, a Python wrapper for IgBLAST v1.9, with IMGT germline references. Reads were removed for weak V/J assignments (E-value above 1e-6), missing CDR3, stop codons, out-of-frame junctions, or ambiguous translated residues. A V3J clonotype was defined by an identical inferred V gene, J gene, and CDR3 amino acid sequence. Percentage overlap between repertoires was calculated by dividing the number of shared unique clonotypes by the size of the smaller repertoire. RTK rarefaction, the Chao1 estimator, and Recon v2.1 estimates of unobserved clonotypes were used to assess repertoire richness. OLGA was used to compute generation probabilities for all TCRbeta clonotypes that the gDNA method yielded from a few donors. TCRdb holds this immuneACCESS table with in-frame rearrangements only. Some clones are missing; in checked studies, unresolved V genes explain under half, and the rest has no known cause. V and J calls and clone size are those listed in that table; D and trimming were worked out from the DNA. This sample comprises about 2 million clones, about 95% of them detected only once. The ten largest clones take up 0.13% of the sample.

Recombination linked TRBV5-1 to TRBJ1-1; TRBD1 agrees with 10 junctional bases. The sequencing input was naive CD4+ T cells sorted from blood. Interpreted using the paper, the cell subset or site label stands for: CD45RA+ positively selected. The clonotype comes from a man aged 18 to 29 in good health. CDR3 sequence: CASSLERQGANTEAFF. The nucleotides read TGCGCCAGCAGCTTGGAGAGACAGGGGGCGAACACTGAAGCTTTCTTT.